The 28 T cell receptor beta chains below come from one sample, sequenced in a study of T cell changes during pregnancy in multiple sclerosis. Method: immunoSEQ multiplex PCR; TCRdb's copy keeps in-frame clones and lacks some. The sample has roughly 56,000 clones; roughly 88% are singletons. The material was peripheral blood, obtained in the first trimester of pregnancy. These receptors originate from a female donor with multiple sclerosis, enrolled in a pregnancy study.

The genes are TRBV19 and TRBJ1-4, with D perhaps TRBD1 (5 bases). V lost 2 bases, J lost 4 bases, and 14 bases lay in between. The germline gives CDR1 LNHDA, CDR2 SQIVND (reference sequence). The CDR3 contains 16 residues. CDR3 coding DNA: TGTGCCAGTAGTATATACCCGGGACTGATTAATGAAAAACTGTTTTTT. Its translation is CASSIYPGLINEKLFF.

This clone has only one observation. The chain joins TRBV11-2 to TRBJ1-1, with a tentative D call TRBD1 (6 bases). The CDR3 runs 15 residues. The germline gives CDR1 SGHAT, CDR2 FQNNGV. Trimming took off 3 bases at V and 1 base at J, with 12 bases between the two ends. In DNA form, the CDR3 reads TGTGCCAGCAGCTTTTCGGACAGCGGGAACACTGAAGCTTTCTTT. Residues: CASSFSDSGNTEAFF.

J is TRBJ1-4 and V is TRBV4-1; 8 nucleotides align to TRBD1. Germline-derived CDR1 and CDR2 are MGHRA and YSYEKL. This CDR3 is 19 amino acids long. Germline trimming cut 0 bases from V and 7 bases from J; bases unmatched to any gene: 16. This CDR3 reads CASSQEGQGADVSGEKLFF. In nucleotides, the CDR3 is TGCGCCAGCAGCCAAGAAGGGCAGGGGGCGGATGTATCCGGTGAAAAACTGTTTTTT.

The CDR3 coding sequence is TGTGCCTGGAGGGCCGAGAATCTAGCGGGTTCCCAAGAGACCCAGTACTTC. Protein product: CAWRAENLAGSQETQYF. The V call is TRBV30, the J call TRBJ2-5; 8 bases fit TRBD2. The germline CDR1 and CDR2 sequences are GTSNPN and SVGIG (reference sequence). The CDR3 totals 17 residues. Unmatched junction bases numbered 13, after V lost 3 bases and J lost 1 base.

The CDR3 loop is CASSRRLGADEAFF. CDR3 bases: TGTGCCAGCAGCCGGCGCCTAGGGGCCGATGAAGCTTTCTTT. The chain uses TRBV13 and TRBJ1-1; D is perhaps TRBD1 (5 bases). Germline CDR1 PRHDT, CDR2 FYEKMQ (reference sequence). The ends were cut back, 5 bases at V and 7 bases at J, with 17 bases in the middle. The CDR3 is made up of 14 amino acids.

V usage is TRBV28 and J usage is TRBJ1-1; TRBD1 matches 12 bases. This CDR3 is 14 amino acids long. The germline V gene has CDR1 MDHEN and CDR2 SYDVKM. Trimming removed 8 bases from V and 8 bases from J; junction bases left unmatched: 9. The CDR3 coding sequence is TGTGCCAGCGGAGCCGGGACAGGGGGCCGCGAAGCTTTCTTT. Its protein product is CASGAGTGGREAFF.

The rearrangement joins TRBV27 to TRBJ2-7; 7 bases match TRBD2. The CDR3 length is 12 residues. Looked up from germline, CDR1 is MNHEY and CDR2 is SMNVEV (reference sequence). The V segment lost 8 bases and the J segment 1 base; nucleotides outside the gene matches: 2. The CDR3, as DNA: TGTGCCAGCGGGAGGGTATCCTACGAGCAGTACTTC. It is translated as CASGRVSYEQYF.

This rearrangement joins TRBV5-1 to TRBJ2-1, with D possibly TRBD2 on 5 matching bases. The CDR3 covers 13 residues. Germline V gene sequence: CDR1 SGHRS, CDR2 YFSETQ. The ends were cut back, 4 bases at V and 2 bases at J, with 7 bases in the middle. CDR3 loop: CASSETTYNEQFF. Here the CDR3 DNA reads TGCGCCAGCAGCGAGACTACCTACAATGAGCAGTTCTTC.

This sequence joins TRBV10-3 and TRBJ2-3; 13 nucleotides match TRBD2. The CDR3 spans 15 residues. With V trimmed by 6 bases and J by 6 bases, 6 bases remained unmatched. Looked up from germline, CDR1 is ENHRY and CDR2 is SYGVKD. Here the CDR3 reads CAIRGLAGRKDTQYF. In DNA form, the CDR3 reads TGTGCCATCAGGGGACTAGCGGGAAGAAAGGATACGCAGTATTTT.

The V and J genes are TRBV7-9 and TRBJ2-1; 9 bases line up with TRBD2. CDR3 length: 16 amino acids. Germline values: CDR1 SEHNR, CDR2 FQNEAQ (reference sequence). The trim removed 1 base at V and 7 bases at J, leaving 8 bases unmatched. DNA for the CDR3: TGTGCCAGCAGCTTAGTTAGCGGGAGAAACTTGAATGAGCAGTTCTTC. Residues: CASSLVSGRNLNEQFF.

The chain links TRBV4-2 to TRBJ2-7; TRBD2 agrees at 10 bases. The CDR3 totals 15 residues. The V gene's germline CDR1 is LGHNA and CDR2 YNFKEQ. The ends lost 5 bases at V and 5 bases at J; junction bases unmatched: 9. CDR3 loop: CASSGQAGGPNEQYF. The DNA of the CDR3 is TGTGCCAGCAGCGGACAAGCGGGAGGGCCGAACGAGCAGTACTTC.

The V and J genes are TRBV7-8 and TRBJ2-3; TRBD1 aligns across 9 bases. Germline CDR1 and CDR2: SGHVS and FQNEAQ. The CDR3 is 15 amino acids. V lost 5 bases, J lost 3 bases, and 6 bases stayed unmatched. DNA of the CDR3: TGTGCCAGCAGCCAAAGGGACAGGGCGACAGATACGCAGTATTTT. Translated: CASSQRDRATDTQYF.

The rearrangement links TRBV4-1 to TRBJ2-5; D is possibly TRBD2 (5 bases). V was shortened by 4 bases and J by 4 bases, with 13 bases between the two germline ends. This CDR3 region has 14 residues. Germline assignment: CDR1 MGHRA and CDR2 YSYEKL. The CDR3 here is CASSLRSAGETQYF. The CDR3 DNA reads TGCGCCAGCAGCCTCCGTTCGGCGGGAGAGACCCAGTACTTC.

V and J are TRBV11-2 and TRBJ2-7, with TRBD1 as a possible D gene (6 bases). The CDR3 totals 14 residues. Germline loops: CDR1 SGHAT, CDR2 FQNNGV. V lost 5 bases, J lost 3 bases, and 14 bases lay in between. The CDR3 nucleotides read TGTGCCAGCAGCCCGTCAGGGACACACTACGAGCAGTACTTC. This encodes CASSPSGTHYEQYF.

In this sample, this clone turned up once. The rearrangement links TRBV19 to TRBJ1-5; 7 bases fit TRBD1. The CDR3 has 16 amino acids. Germline V CDR1 and CDR2: LNHDA, SQIVND (reference sequence). The ends lost 5 bases at V and 3 bases at J; junction bases unmatched: 10. DNA of the CDR3: TGTGCCAGTAGTCTTGTGACAGGGAACGACAATCAGCCCCAGCATTTT. Translated, it gives CASSLVTGNDNQPQHF.

CDR3 residues: CASSQPGTGGSYNEQFF. The CDR3 nucleotides read TGCGCCAGCAGCCAACCGGGGACAGGGGGCTCCTACAATGAGCAGTTCTTC. V gene TRBV4-1 combines with J gene TRBJ2-1, with 11 bases fitting TRBD1. Unmatched junction bases numbered 3, after V lost 2 bases and J lost 0 bases. Germline V lookup: CDR1 MGHRA, CDR2 YSYEKL. The CDR3 consists of 17 residues.

V gene TRBV10-2 combines with J gene TRBJ2-5; the D gene is possibly TRBD1 (6 bases). Per germline, CDR1 WSHSY and CDR2 SAAADI. V was pared by 4 bases and J by 2 bases, with 8 bases between. This CDR3 comprises 13 residues. CDR3 residues: CASSGDNQETQYF. CDR3 bases: TGCGCCAGCAGTGGGGACAATCAAGAGACCCAGTACTTC.

J is TRBJ2-7 and V is TRBV19; 8 nucleotides match TRBD1. The germline V gene encodes CDR1 LNHDA and CDR2 SQIVND (reference sequence). The CDR3 loop spans 14 amino acids. With V trimmed by 1 base and J by 3 bases, 2 bases remained unmatched. CDR3: CASSIAGGLYEQYF. As DNA, the CDR3 is TGTGCCAGTAGTATAGCAGGGGGCCTCTACGAGCAGTACTTC.

This chain connects TRBV5-1 to TRBJ1-2; D not certain. The CDR3 has 14 amino acids. V shed 0 bases and J shed 8 bases, with 14 bases lying between them. From germline, CDR1 is SGHRS and CDR2 YFSETQ. Here the CDR3 reads CASSLGQIEGGYTF. CDR3 DNA: TGCGCCAGCAGCTTGGGGCAGATTGAGGGCGGCTACACCTTC.

The rearrangement uses TRBV29-1 and TRBJ1-5; no clear D gene. Trimming took 4 bases from V and 0 from J, leaving 10 bases between them. CDR1 SQVTM and CDR2 ANQGSEA come from the germline V gene. This CDR3 region has 14 residues. The CDR3 nucleotides read TGCAGCGTTGGGGAGCCGTATAGCAATCAGCCCCAGCATTTT. Its translation: CSVGEPYSNQPQHF. The complete variable domain, with remaining parts taken from reference TRBV29-1 and TRBJ1-5, reads SAVISQKPSRDICQRGTSLTIQCQVDSQVTMMFWYRQQPGQSLTLIATANQGSEATYESGFVIDKFPISRPNLTFSTLTVSNMSPEDSSIYLCSVGEPYSNQPQHFGDGTRLSIL.

V usage is TRBV6-5 and J usage is TRBJ2-1; 12 positions agree with TRBD2. Germline V lookup: CDR1 MNHEY, CDR2 SVGAGI. Losses at the gene ends were 6 bases for V and 8 bases for J; bases not matched to a gene: 8. The CDR3 is 15 amino acids. CDR3 in DNA: TGTGCCAGCAGAGACAGACTAGCGGGAGAAGATGAGCAGTTCTTC. Translation: CASRDRLAGEDEQFF.

A remark on this clone: This specimen includes other DNA sequences encoding the same CDR3. The rearrangement uses TRBV19 and TRBJ1-1; TRBD1 matches at 8 bases. This CDR3 comprises 15 residues. Germline loops: CDR1 LNHDA, CDR2 SQIVND (reference sequence). The V segment lost 3 bases and the J segment 5 bases; nucleotides outside the gene matches: 8. As DNA, the CDR3 is TGTGCCAGTAGTATCCGACAGGGGTTAGGAACTGAAGCTTTCTTT. This codes for CASSIRQGLGTEAFF.

The chain recombines TRBV6-1 with TRBJ2-1, with 7 nucleotides matching TRBD2. Germline CDR1 reads MNHNS; CDR2 reads SASEGT. Trimming at V came to 0 bases and at J to 3 bases, leaving 5 bases not matched to a gene. This CDR3 has 16 residues. The CDR3 DNA reads TGTGCCAGCAGTGAAGCTTTAACGGGAGGCTACAATGAGCAGTTCTTC. This sequence encodes CASSEALTGGYNEQFF.

The rearrangement links TRBV4-3 to TRBJ1-2; perhaps TRBD1 as D (5 bases). Trimming shortened V by 0 bases and J by 4 bases, and 9 bases separated the two germline ends. There are 14 residues in the CDR3. The germline gives CDR1 LGHNA, CDR2 YSLEER. The CDR3 loop is CASSQERGTYGYTF. The CDR3, as DNA: TGCGCCAGCAGCCAAGAACGGGGGACCTATGGCTACACCTTC.

The chain carries TRBV2 and TRBJ1-1; D is perhaps TRBD1 (6 bases). V lost 5 bases to trimming and J lost 2 bases, with 9 bases between them. The V gene's germline CDR1 is SNHLY and CDR2 FYNNEI. The CDR3 consists of 13 residues. This CDR3 reads CASSSDSNTEAFF. CDR3 nucleotides: TGTGCCAGCAGTTCGGACAGTAACACTGAAGCTTTCTTT.

The chain has TRBV27 and TRBJ2-5; 8 bases fit TRBD1. The CDR3 runs to 15 residues. Trimming took 0 bases from V and 5 from J; bases not matched to a gene: 5. Looked up from germline, CDR1 is MNHEY and CDR2 is SMNVEV (reference sequence). The CDR3 bases are TGTGCCAGCAGTTTATCGGGCAGGGGGCGTGAGACCCAGTACTTC. It encodes CASSLSGRGRETQYF.

CDR3 DNA sequence: TGTGCCAGCAGCAGGGGGGACTACGGAGAGACCCAGTACTTC. Translated: CASSRGDYGETQYF. The gene calls are TRBV11-3 and TRBJ2-5, with D possibly matching TRBD2 (7 bases). The CDR3 contains 14 residues. Germline V CDR1 and CDR2: SGHNT, YENEEA. The germline V and J ends were trimmed by 5 bases and 4 bases, with 14 bases remaining between them.

The gene calls are TRBV7-2 and TRBJ1-4; 9 nucleotides match TRBD1. The CDR3 has 17 residues. Trimming removed 1 base from V and 7 bases from J; junction bases left unmatched: 10. Germline loops: CDR1 SGHTA, CDR2 FQGNSA. CDR3 coding DNA: TGTGCCAGCAGCTTAGATGGGTACAGGGGGCTCTTTGAAAAACTGTTTTTT. It codes for CASSLDGYRGLFEKLFF. Full variable domain (rest looked up from reference TRBV7-2 and TRBJ1-4): GAGVSQSPSNKVTEKGKDVELRCDPISGHTALYWYRQSLGQGLEFLIYFQGNSAPDKSGLPSDRFSAERTGGSVSTLTIQRTQQEDSAVYLCASSLDGYRGLFEKLFFGSGTQLSVL.